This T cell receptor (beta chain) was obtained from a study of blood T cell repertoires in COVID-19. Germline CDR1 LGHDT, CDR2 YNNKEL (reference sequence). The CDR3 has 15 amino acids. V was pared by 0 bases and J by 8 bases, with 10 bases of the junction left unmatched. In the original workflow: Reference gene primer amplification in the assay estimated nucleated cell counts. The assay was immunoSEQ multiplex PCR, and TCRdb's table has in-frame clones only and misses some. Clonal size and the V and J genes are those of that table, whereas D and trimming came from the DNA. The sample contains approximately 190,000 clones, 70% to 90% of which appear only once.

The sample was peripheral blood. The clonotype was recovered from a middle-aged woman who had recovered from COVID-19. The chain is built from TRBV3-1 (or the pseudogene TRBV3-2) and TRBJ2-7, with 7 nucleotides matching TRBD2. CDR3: CASSQDGGRADQQYF. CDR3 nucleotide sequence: TGTGCCAGCAGCCAAGATGGAGGGAGGGCCGACCAGCAGTACTTC.